This T cell receptor beta chain was profiled in a study of blood T cell repertoires in COVID-19. Study summary: The United States, Italy and Spain provided the acute and convalescent COVID-19 samples. From T cells, B-cell-depleted T cells, or PBMCs came the material, which was cDNA or gDNA.

How the authors handled the data: Amplifying reference gene primers gave estimates of nucleated cell counts. Assay used: immunoSEQ multiplex PCR; TCRdb lists only in-frame clones, some missing. The V and J calls and the clone size are those of that table, but D and trimming were determined from the DNA. This table has roughly 15,000 clones, 84% appearing once. Trimming left V 2 bases short and J 3 bases short, with 8 bases between. Germline-derived CDR1 and CDR2 are SGDLS and YYNGEE. The CDR3 is 14 amino acids. V usage is TRBV9 and J usage is TRBJ2-2, with D perhaps TRBD2 (6 bases). The sample consisted of peripheral blood. The receptor's source is a man aged 45-60 years with active COVID-19. The CDR3 reads CASSVGTDTGELFF. The DNA of the CDR3 is TGTGCCAGCAGCGTCGGGACTGACACCGGGGAGCTGTTTTTT.